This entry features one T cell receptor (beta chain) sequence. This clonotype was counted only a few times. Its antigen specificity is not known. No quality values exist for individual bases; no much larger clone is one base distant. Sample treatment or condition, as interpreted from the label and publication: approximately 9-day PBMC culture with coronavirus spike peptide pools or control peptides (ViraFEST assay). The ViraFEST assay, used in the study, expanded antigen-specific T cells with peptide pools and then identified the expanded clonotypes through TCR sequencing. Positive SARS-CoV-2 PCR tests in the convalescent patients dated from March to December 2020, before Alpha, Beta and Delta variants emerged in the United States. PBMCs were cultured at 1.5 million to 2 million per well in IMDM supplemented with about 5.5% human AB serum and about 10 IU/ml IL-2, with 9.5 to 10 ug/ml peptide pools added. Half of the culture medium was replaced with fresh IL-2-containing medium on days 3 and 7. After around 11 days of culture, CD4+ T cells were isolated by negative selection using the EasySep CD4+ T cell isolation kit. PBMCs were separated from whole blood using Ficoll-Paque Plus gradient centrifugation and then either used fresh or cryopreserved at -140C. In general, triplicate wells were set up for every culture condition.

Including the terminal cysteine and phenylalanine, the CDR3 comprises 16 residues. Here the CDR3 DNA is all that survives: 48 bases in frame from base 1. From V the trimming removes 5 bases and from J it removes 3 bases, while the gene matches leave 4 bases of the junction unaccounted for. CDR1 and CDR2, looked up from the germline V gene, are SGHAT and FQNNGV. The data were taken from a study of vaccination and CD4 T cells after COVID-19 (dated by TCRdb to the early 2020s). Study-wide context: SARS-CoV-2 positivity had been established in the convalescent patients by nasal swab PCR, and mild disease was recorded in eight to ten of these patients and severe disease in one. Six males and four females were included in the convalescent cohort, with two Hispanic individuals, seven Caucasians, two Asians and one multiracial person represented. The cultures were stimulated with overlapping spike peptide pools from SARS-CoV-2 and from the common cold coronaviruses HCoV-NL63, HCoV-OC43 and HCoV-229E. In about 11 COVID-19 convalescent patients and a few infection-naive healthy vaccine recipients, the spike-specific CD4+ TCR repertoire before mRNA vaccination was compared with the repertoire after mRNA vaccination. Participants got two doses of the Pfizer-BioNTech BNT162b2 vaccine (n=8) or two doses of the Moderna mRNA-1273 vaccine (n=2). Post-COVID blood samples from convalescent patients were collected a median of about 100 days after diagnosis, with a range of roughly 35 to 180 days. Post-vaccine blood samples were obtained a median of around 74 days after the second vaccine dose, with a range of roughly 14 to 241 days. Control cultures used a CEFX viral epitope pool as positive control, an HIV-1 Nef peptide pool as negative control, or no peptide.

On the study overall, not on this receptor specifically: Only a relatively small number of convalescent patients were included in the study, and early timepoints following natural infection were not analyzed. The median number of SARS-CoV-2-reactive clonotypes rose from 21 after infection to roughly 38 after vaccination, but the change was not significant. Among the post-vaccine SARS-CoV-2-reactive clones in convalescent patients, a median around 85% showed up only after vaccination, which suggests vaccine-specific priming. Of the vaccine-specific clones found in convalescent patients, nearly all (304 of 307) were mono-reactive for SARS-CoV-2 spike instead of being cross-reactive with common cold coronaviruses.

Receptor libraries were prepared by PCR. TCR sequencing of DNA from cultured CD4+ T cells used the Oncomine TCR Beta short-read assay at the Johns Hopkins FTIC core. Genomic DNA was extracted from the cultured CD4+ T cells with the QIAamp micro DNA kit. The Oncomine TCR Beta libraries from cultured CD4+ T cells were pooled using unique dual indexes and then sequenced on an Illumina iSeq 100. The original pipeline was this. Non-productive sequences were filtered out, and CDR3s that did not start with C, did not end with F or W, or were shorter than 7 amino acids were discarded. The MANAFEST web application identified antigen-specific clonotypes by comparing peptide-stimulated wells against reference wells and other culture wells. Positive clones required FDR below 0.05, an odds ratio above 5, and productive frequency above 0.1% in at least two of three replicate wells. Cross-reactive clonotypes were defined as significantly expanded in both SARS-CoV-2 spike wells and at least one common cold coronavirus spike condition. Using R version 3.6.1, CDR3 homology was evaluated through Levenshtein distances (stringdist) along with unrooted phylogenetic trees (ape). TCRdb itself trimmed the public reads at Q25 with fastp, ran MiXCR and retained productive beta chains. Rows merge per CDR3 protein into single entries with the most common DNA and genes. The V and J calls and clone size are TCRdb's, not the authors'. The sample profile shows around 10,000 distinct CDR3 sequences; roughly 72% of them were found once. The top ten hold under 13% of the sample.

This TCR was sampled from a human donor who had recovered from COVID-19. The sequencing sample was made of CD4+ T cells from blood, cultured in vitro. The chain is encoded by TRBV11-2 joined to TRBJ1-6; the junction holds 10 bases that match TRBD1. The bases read TGTGCCAGCAGCCGGGACAGGGGAAGCTATAATTCACCCCTCCACTTT. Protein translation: CASSRDRGSYNSPLHF.